This TCR beta chain was captured in a study of cytomegalovirus exposure and HLA in healthy donors. General study results and limits: Researchers reported that a few CMV-associated chains were confirmed in vitro as CMV antigen-specific. Some segments of the V type, notably TRBV6-2 and TRBV6-3, were excluded as indistinguishable. The authors later linked a missense DCLRE1C variant to TCR beta V- and J-gene trimming. Prediction of most subjects' HLA-A and HLA-B alleles by TCR beta sequences was reportedly accurate.

The PCR used 60 Vbeta and 13 Jbeta primers. Measured with immunoSEQ multiplex PCR; TCRdb has only the in-frame clones, and not every one. This sample yields about 110,000 clones, of which roughly 80% are seen a single time; approximately 23% belongs to the top ten. Comments on this clone: Its antigen is still unknown.

V was pared by 0 bases and J by 8 bases, with 18 bases between. Germline V gene data show CDR1 as SGHRS and CDR2 as YFSETQ. The CDR3 sequence is 16 residues long. Material: PBMCs. The chain links TRBV5-1 to TRBJ2-1; D might be TRBD1 (7 bases). This sequence was found in a man aged 25 to 40 in good health and CMV-seropositive. The chain's CDR3 is CASSLDLARGVDEQFF. The CDR3 nucleotides read TGCGCCAGCAGCTTGGATCTAGCCAGGGGGGTCGATGAGCAGTTCTTC.